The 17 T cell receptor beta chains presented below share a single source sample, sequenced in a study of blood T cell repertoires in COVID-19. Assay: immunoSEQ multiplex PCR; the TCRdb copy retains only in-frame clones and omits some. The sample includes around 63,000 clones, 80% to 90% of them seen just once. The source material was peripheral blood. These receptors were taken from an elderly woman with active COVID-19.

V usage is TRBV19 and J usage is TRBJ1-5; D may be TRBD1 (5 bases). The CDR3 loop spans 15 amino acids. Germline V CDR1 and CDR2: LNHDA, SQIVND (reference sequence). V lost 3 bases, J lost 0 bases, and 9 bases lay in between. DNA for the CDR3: TGTGCCAGTAGTATTCGGGGGAGTAGCAATCAGCCCCAGCATTTT. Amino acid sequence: CASSIRGSSNQPQHF.

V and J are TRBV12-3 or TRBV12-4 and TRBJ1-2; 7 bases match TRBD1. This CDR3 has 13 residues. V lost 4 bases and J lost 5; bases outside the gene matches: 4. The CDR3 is CASSSQGYYGYTF. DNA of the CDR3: TGTGCCAGCAGTTCACAGGGGTATTATGGCTACACCTTC.

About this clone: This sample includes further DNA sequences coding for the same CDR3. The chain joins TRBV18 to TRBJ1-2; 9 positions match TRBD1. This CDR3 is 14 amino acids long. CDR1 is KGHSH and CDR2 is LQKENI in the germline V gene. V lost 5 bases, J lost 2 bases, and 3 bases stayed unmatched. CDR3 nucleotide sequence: TGTGCCAGCTCAGGGGACAGGGCGAACTATGGCTACACCTTC. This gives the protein CASSGDRANYGYTF. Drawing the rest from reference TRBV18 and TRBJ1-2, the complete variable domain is NAGVMQNPRHLVRRRGQEARLRCSPMKGHSHVYWYRQLPEEGLKFMVYLQKENIIDESGMPKERFSAEFPKEGPSILRIQQVVRGDSAAYFCASSGDRANYGYTFGSGTRLTVV.

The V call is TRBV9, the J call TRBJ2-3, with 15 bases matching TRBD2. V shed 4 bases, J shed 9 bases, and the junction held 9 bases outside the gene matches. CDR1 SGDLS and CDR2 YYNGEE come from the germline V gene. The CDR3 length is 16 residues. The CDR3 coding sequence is TGTGCCAGCAGCCCTCGGACTAGCGGGGGGGCCGGGACGCAGTATTTT. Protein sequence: CASSPRTSGGAGTQYF.

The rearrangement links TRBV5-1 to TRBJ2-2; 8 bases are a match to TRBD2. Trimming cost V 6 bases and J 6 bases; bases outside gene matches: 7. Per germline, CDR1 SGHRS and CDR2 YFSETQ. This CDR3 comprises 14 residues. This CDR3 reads CASTPGGAAGELFF. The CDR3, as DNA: TGCGCCAGCACCCCCGGGGGGGCTGCCGGGGAGCTGTTTTTT.

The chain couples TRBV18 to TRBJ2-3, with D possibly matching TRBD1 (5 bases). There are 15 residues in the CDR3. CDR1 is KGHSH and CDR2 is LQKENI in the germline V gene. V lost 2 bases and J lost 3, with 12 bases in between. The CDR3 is CASSPAKGRTDTQYF. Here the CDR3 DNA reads TGTGCCAGCTCACCAGCGAAGGGGCGGACAGATACGCAGTATTTT.

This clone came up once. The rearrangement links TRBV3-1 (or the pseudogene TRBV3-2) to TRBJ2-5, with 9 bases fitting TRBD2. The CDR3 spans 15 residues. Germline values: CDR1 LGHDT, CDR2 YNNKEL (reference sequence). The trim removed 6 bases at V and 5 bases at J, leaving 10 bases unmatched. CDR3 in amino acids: CASSASGTSFETQYF. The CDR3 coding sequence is TGTGCCAGCAGTGCCTCCGGGACTAGCTTTGAGACCCAGTACTTC.

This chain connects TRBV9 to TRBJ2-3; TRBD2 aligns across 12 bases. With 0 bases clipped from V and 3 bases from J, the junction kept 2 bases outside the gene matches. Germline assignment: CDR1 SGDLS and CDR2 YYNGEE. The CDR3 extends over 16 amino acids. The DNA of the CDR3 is TGTGCCAGCAGCGTAGACCTAGCGGGGGGGACAGATACGCAGTATTTT. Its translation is CASSVDLAGGTDTQYF.

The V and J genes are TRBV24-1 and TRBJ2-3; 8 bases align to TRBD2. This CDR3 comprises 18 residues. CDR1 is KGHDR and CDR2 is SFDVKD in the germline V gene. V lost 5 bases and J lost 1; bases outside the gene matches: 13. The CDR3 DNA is TGTGCCACCAGTGCTTCCGGCGGTGGGCGGGGGGGCACAGATACGCAGTATTTT. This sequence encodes CATSASGGGRGGTDTQYF.

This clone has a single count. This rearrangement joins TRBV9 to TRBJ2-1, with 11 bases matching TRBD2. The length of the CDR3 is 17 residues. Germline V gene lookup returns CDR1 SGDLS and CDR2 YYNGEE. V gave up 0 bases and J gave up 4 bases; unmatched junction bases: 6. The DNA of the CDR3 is TGTGCCAGCAGCGTAGGTGGTAGCGGGGGGGCATACAATGAGCAGTTCTTC. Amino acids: CASSVGGSGGAYNEQFF. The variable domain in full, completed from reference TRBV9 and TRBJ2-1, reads DSGVTQTPKHLITATGQRVTLRCSPRSGDLSVYWYQQSLDQGLQFLIQYYNGEERAKGNILERFSAQQFPDLHSELNLSSLELGDSALYFCASSVGGSGGAYNEQFFGPGTRLTVL.

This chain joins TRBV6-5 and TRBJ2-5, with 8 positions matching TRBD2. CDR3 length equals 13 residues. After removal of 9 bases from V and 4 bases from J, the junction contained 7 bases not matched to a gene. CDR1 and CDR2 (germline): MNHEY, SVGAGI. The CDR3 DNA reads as TGTGCCAGTTCGGGGGGGCGGGGAGAGACCCAGTACTTC. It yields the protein CASSGGRGETQYF.

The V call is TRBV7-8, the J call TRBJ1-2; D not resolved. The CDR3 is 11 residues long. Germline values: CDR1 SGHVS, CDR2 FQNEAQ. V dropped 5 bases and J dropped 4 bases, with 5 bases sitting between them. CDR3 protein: CASSPGYGYTF. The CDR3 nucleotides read TGTGCCAGCAGCCCAGGCTATGGCTACACCTTC.

CDR3 coding DNA: TGTGCCAGCAGCCAATTGGGGGGAAGCACAGATACGCAGTATTTT. Translating gives CASSQLGGSTDTQYF. This rearrangement joins TRBV3-1 (or the pseudogene TRBV3-2) to TRBJ2-3; D is possibly TRBD2 (6 bases). This CDR3 spans 15 amino acids. The V gene's germline CDR1 is LGHDT and CDR2 YNNKEL (reference sequence). V lost 2 bases to trimming and J lost 0 bases, with 9 bases between them.

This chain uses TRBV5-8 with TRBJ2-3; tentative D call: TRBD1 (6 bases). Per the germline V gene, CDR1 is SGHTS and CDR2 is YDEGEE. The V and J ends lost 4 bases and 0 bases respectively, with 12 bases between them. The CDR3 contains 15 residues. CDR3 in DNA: TGTGCCAGCAGCCCGACAGGAACTAGCACAGATACGCAGTATTTT. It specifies CASSPTGTSTDTQYF.

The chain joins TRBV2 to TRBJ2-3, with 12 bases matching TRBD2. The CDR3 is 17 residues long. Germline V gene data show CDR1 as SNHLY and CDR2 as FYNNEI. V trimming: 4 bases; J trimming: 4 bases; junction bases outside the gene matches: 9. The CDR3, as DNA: TGTGCCAGCAGTGTTCCAGCTAGCGGGGGGGCCGCAGATACGCAGTATTTT. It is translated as CASSVPASGGAADTQYF.

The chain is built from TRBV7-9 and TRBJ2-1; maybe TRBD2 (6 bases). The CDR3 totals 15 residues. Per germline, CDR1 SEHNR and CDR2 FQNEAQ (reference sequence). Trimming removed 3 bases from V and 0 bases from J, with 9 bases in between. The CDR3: CASSFDGSSYNEQFF. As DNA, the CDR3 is TGTGCCAGCAGCTTTGACGGGAGCTCCTACAATGAGCAGTTCTTC.

The CDR3 nucleotides are TGTGCCAGCAGCGTAGACCCGGATGAGCAGTTCTTC. Its translation is CASSVDPDEQFF. The V and J genes are TRBV9 and TRBJ2-1, with unresolved D. Trimming stripped 0 bases from V and 8 bases from J, with 6 bases between. Germline loops: CDR1 SGDLS, CDR2 YYNGEE. CDR3 length: 12 amino acids.